The 15 T cell receptor beta chains below all came from one sample that was sequenced in a study of blood T cell repertoires in COVID-19. The protocol was immunoSEQ multiplex PCR, while the TCRdb copy is restricted to in-frame clones and leaves out a portion. The sample lists 250,000 or so clones, about 89% occurring once. The sequenced sample was peripheral blood. Receptor source: a man aged 35-49 years with active or convalescent COVID-19.

The CDR3 DNA is TGTGCCAGCAAACGGGTGGGTGGAAACACCATATATTTT. Encoded protein: CASKRVGGNTIYF. This rearrangement joins TRBV7-9 to TRBJ1-3; D not certain. The CDR3 is 13 residues long. V dropped 7 bases and J dropped 3 bases, with 10 bases sitting between them. In germline, CDR1 is SEHNR, CDR2 FQNEAQ (reference sequence).

The chain employs TRBV6-5 and TRBJ2-7; TRBD1 matches 7 bases. CDR3 length: 14 amino acids. Germline V gene lookup returns CDR1 MNHEY and CDR2 SVGAGI. V shed 2 bases, J shed 3 bases, and the junction held 4 bases outside the gene matches. As DNA, the CDR3 is TGTGCCAGCAGTTACCAGGGACAGAGCTACGAGCAGTACTTC. Protein sequence: CASSYQGQSYEQYF.

The chain carries TRBV27 and TRBJ2-2, with 7 positions matching TRBD2. CDR1 MNHEY and CDR2 SMNVEV come from the germline V gene (reference sequence). V gave up 3 bases and J gave up 4 bases; unmatched junction bases: 5. This CDR3 contains 15 residues. The CDR3: CASSFAGAGTGELFF. CDR3 nucleotides: TGTGCCAGCAGTTTTGCGGGAGCGGGCACCGGGGAGCTGTTTTTT.

V gene TRBV11-2 combines with J gene TRBJ2-1, with 9 bases aligning to TRBD2. The CDR3 has 17 amino acids. The V gene's germline CDR1 is SGHAT and CDR2 FQNNGV. With 5 bases clipped from V and 0 bases from J, the junction kept 8 bases outside the gene matches. The CDR3 coding sequence is TGTGCCAGCAGCCCCTTAGCGGGGGTCCGCTCCTACAATGAGCAGTTCTTC. Encoded protein: CASSPLAGVRSYNEQFF.

This rearrangement joins TRBV11-2 to TRBJ2-1; TRBD2 aligns across 10 bases. With V trimmed by 4 bases and J by 0 bases, 6 bases remained unmatched. Germline V lookup: CDR1 SGHAT, CDR2 FQNNGV. The CDR3 consists of 17 residues. This CDR3 is CASSSQAGGRSYNEQFF. Here the CDR3 DNA reads TGTGCCAGCAGCTCGCAAGCGGGAGGGCGCTCCTACAATGAGCAGTTCTTC.

The chain's CDR3 is CASRRAVGQPQHF. The CDR3 DNA sequence: TGTGCCAGCAGACGCGCCGTCGGGCAGCCCCAGCATTTT. The gene calls are TRBV2 and TRBJ1-5; no definite D call. Germline V lookup: CDR1 SNHLY, CDR2 FYNNEI. The CDR3 runs to 13 residues. V shed 6 bases and J shed 7 bases, with 13 bases lying between them. The variable domain in full, with the rest retrieved from reference TRBV2 and TRBJ1-5, is EPEVTQTPSHQVTQMGQEVILRCVPISNHLYFYWYRQILGQKVEFLVSFYNNEISEKSEIFDDQFSVERPDGSNFTLKIRSTKLEDSAMYFCASRRAVGQPQHFGDGTRLSIL.

This clone has only one observation. V gene TRBV6-1 combines with J gene TRBJ2-3; a weak D match, TRBD2 (6 bases). This CDR3 has 15 residues. CDR1 and CDR2 from the germline V gene are MNHNS and SASEGT. The V end lost 1 base, the J end lost 2 bases, and 10 bases lay between the germline ends. The CDR3 here is CASSEGGLTTDTQYF. The CDR3, as DNA: TGTGCCAGCAGTGAAGGGGGACTTACCACAGATACGCAGTATTTT.

This rearrangement joins TRBV4-1 to TRBJ2-2; 11 bases are shared with TRBD2. The CDR3 totals 16 residues. V lost 5 bases, J lost 5 bases, and 7 bases stayed unmatched. Germline V gives CDR1 MGHRA, CDR2 YSYEKL. The CDR3 here is CASSEAGLAVTGELFF. DNA for the CDR3: TGCGCCAGCAGCGAAGCGGGACTAGCGGTAACCGGGGAGCTGTTTTTT.

V usage is TRBV11-3 and J usage is TRBJ1-2; D is possibly TRBD1 (5 bases). Germline CDR1 is SGHNT and CDR2 is YENEEA. CDR3 size: 15 residues. Deletions cut 7 bases from V and 2 bases from J, with 17 bases between. The CDR3 DNA sequence: TGTGCCAGCACCAAGGGGTCGGCAGGAAACTATGGCTACACCTTC. As protein: CASTKGSAGNYGYTF.

This chain uses TRBV19 with TRBJ2-3, with 7 bases matching TRBD2. The CDR3 contains 15 residues. The trim removed 9 bases at V and 4 bases at J, leaving 13 bases unmatched. Germline loops: CDR1 LNHDA, CDR2 SQIVND (reference sequence). The CDR3 spells CASSSGGSFSDTQYF. The CDR3 nucleotides are TGTGCCAGCTCATCGGGCGGGAGTTTCTCAGATACGCAGTATTTT.

Only one count was recorded for this clone. The V gene is TRBV25-1, the J gene TRBJ2-2; 9 bases match TRBD1. The CDR3 runs to 15 residues. The germline V gene encodes CDR1 MGHDK and CDR2 SYGVNS. The V and J ends lost 1 base and 7 bases, in that order; junction bases with no gene match: 4. Here the CDR3 DNA reads TGTGCCAGCAGTGAATTGGGACAGGGAGGCGGGGAGCTGTTTTTT. It codes for CASSELGQGGGELFF.

The J gene is TRBJ1-2, the V gene TRBV27, with 10 nucleotides matching TRBD1. CDR3 length equals 14 residues. The germline V gene has CDR1 MNHEY and CDR2 SMNVEV (reference sequence). V shed 5 bases and J 6 bases; nucleotides not matched to a gene: 6. In DNA, the CDR3 is TGTGCCAGCAGTCCCCGACAGGGGGCGCATGGCTACACCTTC. Its translation: CASSPRQGAHGYTF.

The chain combines TRBV28 with TRBJ1-5; D might be TRBD1 (6 bases). The CDR3 has 17 amino acids. Germline V lookup: CDR1 MDHEN, CDR2 SYDVKM. Trimming took off 5 bases at V and 4 bases at J, with 21 bases between the two ends. DNA for the CDR3: TGTGCCAGCAGTGCTCCCGGACAGCCGCCCTTAAATCAGCCCCAGCATTTT. Its protein product is CASSAPGQPPLNQPQHF.

This clone was detected a few times. This sequence joins TRBV6-5 and TRBJ1-5; D call uncertain. Germline V lookup: CDR1 MNHEY, CDR2 SVGAGI. The CDR3 spans 13 residues. Between the trimmed V and J ends, which lost 2 bases and 7 bases, there was a span of 9 bases. CDR3 residues: CASSYVSGQPQHF. The CDR3 nucleotides read TGTGCCAGCAGTTACGTGAGCGGCCAGCCCCAGCATTTT.

V and J are TRBV18 and TRBJ1-3, with D perhaps matching TRBD1 (5 bases). Germline V gene lookup returns CDR1 KGHSH and CDR2 LQKENI. The CDR3 spans 15 residues. V was clipped by 1 base and J by 4 bases, with 11 bases between them. The CDR3 spells CASSPQGLGGNTIYF. CDR3 sequence (DNA): TGTGCCAGCTCACCACAGGGGCTAGGAGGAAACACCATATATTTT.